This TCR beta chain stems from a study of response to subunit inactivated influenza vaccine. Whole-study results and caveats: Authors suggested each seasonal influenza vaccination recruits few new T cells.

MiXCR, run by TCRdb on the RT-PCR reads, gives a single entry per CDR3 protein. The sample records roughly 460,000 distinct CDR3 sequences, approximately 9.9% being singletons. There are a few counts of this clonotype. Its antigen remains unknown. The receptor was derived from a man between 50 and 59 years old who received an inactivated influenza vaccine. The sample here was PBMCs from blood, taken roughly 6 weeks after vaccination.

In DNA, the CDR3 is TGTGCCTGGCCGGGTGTAGCGGGGCATGGCTACACCTTC. It specifies CAWPGVAGHGYTF. The chain has TRBV30 and TRBJ1-2, with D maybe TRBD1 (5 bases). CDR3 size: 13 residues. Germline V gene sequence: CDR1 GTSNPN, CDR2 SVGIG (reference sequence). V was pared by 5 bases and J by 6 bases, with 16 bases between.